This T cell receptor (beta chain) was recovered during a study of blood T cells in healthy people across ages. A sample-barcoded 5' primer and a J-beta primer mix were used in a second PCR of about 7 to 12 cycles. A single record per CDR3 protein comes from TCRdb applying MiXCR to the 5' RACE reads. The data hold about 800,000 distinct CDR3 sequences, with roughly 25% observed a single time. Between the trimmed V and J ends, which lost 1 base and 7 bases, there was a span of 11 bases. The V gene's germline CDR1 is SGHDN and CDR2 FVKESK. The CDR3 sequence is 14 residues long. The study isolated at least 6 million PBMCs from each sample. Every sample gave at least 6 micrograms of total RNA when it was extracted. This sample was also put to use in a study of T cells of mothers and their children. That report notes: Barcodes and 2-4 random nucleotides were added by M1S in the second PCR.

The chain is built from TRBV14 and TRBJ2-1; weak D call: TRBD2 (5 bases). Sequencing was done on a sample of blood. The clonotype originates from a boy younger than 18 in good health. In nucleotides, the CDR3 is TGTGCCAGCAGCCAAGTATCTAGAGGGAATGAGCAGTTCTTC. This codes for CASSQVSRGNEQFF.